A selection of T cell receptor beta chains follows, all from one sample in a study of cytomegalovirus exposure and HLA in healthy donors. The protocol was immunoSEQ multiplex PCR, while the TCRdb copy is restricted to in-frame clones and leaves out a portion. The table shows a few hundred thousand clones, with around nine tenths occurring only once. Sequenced input: PBMCs. The receptors were sampled from a woman aged 18 to 35 in good health and CMV-seronegative. CDR3s include the opening cysteine and the closing phenylalanine or tryptophan. D genes are given only for firm matches. Size tells how often a clone was seen (once, few, many) or the class of an expanded clone, and some rows leave it out.

-	TRBV10-3	TRBJ2-7	TRBD2	16	TGTGCCATCAGTGAGTCTATGACTAGCGGGGGGTACGAGCAGTACTTC	CAISESMTSGGYEQYF
-	TRBV6-4	TRBJ2-1	-	15	TGTGCCAGCAGTGAGCCCGGAGGCTCCTACAATGAGCAGTTCTTC	CASSEPGGSYNEQFF
-	TRBV10-2	TRBJ2-7	-	12	TGCGCCAGCACCGGGACTCCCCTCGAGCAGTACTTC	CASTGTPLEQYF
-	TRBV6-1	TRBJ1-3	-	15	TGTGCCAGCAGTCCTCTCAGGGAATCTGGAAACACCATATATTTT	CASSPLRESGNTIYF
-	TRBV5-1	TRBJ1-4	-	15	TGCGCCAGCAAAGAATTGGCGGTTCGGAATGAAAAACTGTTTTTT	CASKELAVRNEKLFF
-	TRBV30	TRBJ2-5	TRBD1	15	TGTGCCTGGAGACCAGGACAGGGGACTCAAGAGACCCAGTACTTC	CAWRPGQGTQETQYF
-	TRBV29-1	TRBJ1-4	TRBD1	14	TGCAGCGTCGCCCCGGGACAGGGAAATGAAAAACTGTTTTTT	CSVAPGQGNEKLFF
-	TRBV6-6	TRBJ1-2	-	13	TGTGCCAGCAGTCTACACAGTAACTATGGCTACACCTTC	CASSLHSNYGYTF
-	TRBV2	TRBJ2-1	-	14	TGTGCCAGCACCCATATCAGCTCCTACAATGAGCAGTTCTTC	CASTHISSYNEQFF
-	TRBV29-1	TRBJ2-3	TRBD2	18	TGCAGCGTTGCCCATATAAGACTAGCGGGAAATATGGCAGATACGCAGTATTTT	CSVAHIRLAGNMADTQYF
-	TRBV14	TRBJ2-1	-	14	TGTGCCAGCAGCCCTTTCCTCGGGTTGAATGAGCAGTTCTTC	CASSPFLGLNEQFF
-	TRBV7-9	TRBJ2-1	TRBD2	16	TGTGCCAGCAGCTTCCGACTAGCGGGGTCCTACAATGAGCAGTTCTTC	CASSFRLAGSYNEQFF
-	TRBV28	TRBJ1-1	TRBD1	15	TGTGCCAGCAGTTTACATAACAGGGGGAACACTGAAGCTTTCTTT	CASSLHNRGNTEAFF
-	TRBV30	TRBJ1-2	-	14	TGTGCCTGGGACCGGCGGGGCGGTAGCTATGGCTACACCTTC	CAWDRRGGSYGYTF
-	TRBV15	TRBJ2-1	-	11	TGTGCCACCAGCAGCAACAATGAGCAGTTCTTC	CATSSNNEQFF
-	TRBV6-5	TRBJ2-1	TRBD2	13	TGTGCCAGCTCCCCGGCGGGAGGGGGTGAGCAGTTCTTC	CASSPAGGGEQFF
-	TRBV11-2	TRBJ2-2	-	12	TGTGCCAGCACCACTAAACTCGGGGAGCTGTTTTTT	CASTTKLGELFF
-	TRBV30	TRBJ2-1	-	12	TGTGCCTGGAGTGTACATCAGGGGAAGCAGTTCTTC	CAWSVHQGKQFF
-	TRBV4-1	TRBJ2-3	TRBD2	19	TGCGCCAGCAGCCAAGACCTCGGAGGGACTAGCGGGATCACAGATACGCAGTATTTT	CASSQDLGGTSGITDTQYF
-	TRBV20-1	TRBJ2-1	-	11	TGCAGTGCTAGAGACCCCCCAAGCACGTTCTTC	CSARDPPSTFF
-	TRBV10-1	TRBJ2-2	TRBD1	15	TGCGCCAGCAGTGAGGGACAGGAGAACACCGGGGAGCTGTTTTTT	CASSEGQENTGELFF
-	TRBV5-1	TRBJ2-1	-	18	TGCGCCAGCAGCTTGGGAGGTTATAAGACGTCATTCGGCAATGAGCAGTTCTTC	CASSLGGYKTSFGNEQFF
once	TRBV27	TRBJ1-1	-	14	TGTGCCAGCAGTAGGTGGGGCCCGAACACTGAAGCTTTCTTT	CASSRWGPNTEAFF
-	TRBV5-1	TRBJ2-2	TRBD2	18	TGCGCCAGCAGCCCGTGGACTAGCGGGAGAGGTAACCCCGGGGAGCTGTTTTTT	CASSPWTSGRGNPGELFF
-	TRBV27	TRBJ2-1	-	13	TGTGCCAGCAGTTTATCGAGGGTCAATGAGCAGTTCTTC	CASSLSRVNEQFF
-	TRBV19	TRBJ1-5	-	14	TGTGCCAGCAAAGGCGGGGGAACTAATCAGCCCCAGCATTTT	CASKGGGTNQPQHF
-	TRBV5-3	TRBJ2-1	-	10	TGTGCCAGGATCCGAGGGGAGCAGTTCTTC	CARIRGEQFF
-	TRBV13	TRBJ2-7	TRBD1	13	TGTGCCAGCAGCTTTGGACAGGCCTACGAGCAGTACTTC	CASSFGQAYEQYF
-	TRBV6-5	TRBJ2-2	-	15	TGTGCCAGCAGTTCGGGGGTCCGAGGCACCGGGGAGCTGTTTTTT	CASSSGVRGTGELFF
-	TRBV20-1	TRBJ1-3	-	11	TGCAGTGCTACGGCTGGAAACACCATATATTTT	CSATAGNTIYF
-	TRBV27	TRBJ1-1	TRBD1	15	TGTGCCAGCAGTTTGGTGACAGGGCGAGACACTGAAGCTTTCTTT	CASSLVTGRDTEAFF
few	TRBV7-6	TRBJ2-7	-	12	TGTGCCAGCAGCGACGACATCTACGAGCAGTACTTC	CASSDDIYEQYF
-	TRBV11-2	TRBJ2-1	-	13	TGTGCCAGCAGCCCAGACTTAAACAATGAGCAGTTCTTC	CASSPDLNNEQFF
-	TRBV5-4	TRBJ2-7	TRBD2	15	TGTGCCAGCAGCTTGGACGGGAGGGTCTCCTACGAGCAGTACTTC	CASSLDGRVSYEQYF
once	TRBV10-1	TRBJ2-7	TRBD2	15	TGCGCCAGCAGTGAAGTTCCTAGCGGAACCTACGAGCAGTACTTC	CASSEVPSGTYEQYF
-	TRBV7-9	TRBJ2-7	-	15	TGTGCCAGCAGCGCGCCCGGGACAACCACCTACGAGCAGTACTTC	CASSAPGTTTYEQYF
-	TRBV14	TRBJ2-7	-	13	TGTGCCAGCAGCCAAGCTATCTCCTACGAGCAGTACTTC	CASSQAISYEQYF
-	TRBV6-5	TRBJ1-2	TRBD1	13	TGTGCCAGCAGTAGACAGGGGATTGATGGCTACACCTTC	CASSRQGIDGYTF
once	TRBV11-2	TRBJ2-2	TRBD2	15	TGTGCCAGCAGCCCCCGCCCGAGCGGGAGGACGCAGCTGTTTTTT	CASSPRPSGRTQLFF
-	TRBV9	TRBJ2-7	-	15	TGTGCCAGCAGCGCCGTGCCGGACAGCGGCCACGAGCAGTACTTC	CASSAVPDSGHEQYF
-	TRBV2	TRBJ1-2	-	13	TGTGCCAGCAGTGCTTCAGGGTACTATGGCTACACCTTC	CASSASGYYGYTF
-	TRBV5-8	TRBJ1-1	-	15	TGTGCCAGCAGCTTGGTTCCGGGATTAAGCACTGAAGCTTTCTTT	CASSLVPGLSTEAFF
-	TRBV7-9	TRBJ2-7	-	14	TGTGCCAGCAGCTCCCAAAGATACAAAAACGAGCAGTACTTC	CASSSQRYKNEQYF